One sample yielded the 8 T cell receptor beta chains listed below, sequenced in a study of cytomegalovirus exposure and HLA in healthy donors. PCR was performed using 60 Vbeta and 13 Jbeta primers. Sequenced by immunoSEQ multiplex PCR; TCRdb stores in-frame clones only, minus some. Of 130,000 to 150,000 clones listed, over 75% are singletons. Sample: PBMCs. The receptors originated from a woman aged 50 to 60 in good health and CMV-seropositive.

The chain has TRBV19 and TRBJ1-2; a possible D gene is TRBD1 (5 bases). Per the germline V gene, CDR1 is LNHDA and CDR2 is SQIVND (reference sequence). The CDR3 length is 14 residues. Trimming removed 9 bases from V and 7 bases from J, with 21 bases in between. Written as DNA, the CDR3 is TGTGCCAGCCGAAACCGGGACTCAGAGGGTGGCTACACCTTC. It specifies CASRNRDSEGGYTF.

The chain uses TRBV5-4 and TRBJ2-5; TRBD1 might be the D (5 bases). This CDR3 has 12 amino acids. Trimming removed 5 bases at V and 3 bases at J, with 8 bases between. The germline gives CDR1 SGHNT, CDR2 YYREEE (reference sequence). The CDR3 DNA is TGTGCCAGCAGTGACAGCGAAGAGACCCAGTACTTC. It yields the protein CASSDSEETQYF.

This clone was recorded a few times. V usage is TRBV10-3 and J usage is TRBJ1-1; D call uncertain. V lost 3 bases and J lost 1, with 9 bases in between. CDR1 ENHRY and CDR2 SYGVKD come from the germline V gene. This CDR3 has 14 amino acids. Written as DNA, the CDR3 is TGTGCCATCAGTGAAGCAGGAGGGAACACTGAAGCTTTCTTT. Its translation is CAISEAGGNTEAFF.

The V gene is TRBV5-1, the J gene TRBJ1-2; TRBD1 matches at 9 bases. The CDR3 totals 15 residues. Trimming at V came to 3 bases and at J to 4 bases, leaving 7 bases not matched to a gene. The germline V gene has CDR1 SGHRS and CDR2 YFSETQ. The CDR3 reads CASSSGDRAGYGYTF. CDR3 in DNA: TGCGCCAGCAGCTCGGGGGACAGGGCGGGCTATGGCTACACCTTC.

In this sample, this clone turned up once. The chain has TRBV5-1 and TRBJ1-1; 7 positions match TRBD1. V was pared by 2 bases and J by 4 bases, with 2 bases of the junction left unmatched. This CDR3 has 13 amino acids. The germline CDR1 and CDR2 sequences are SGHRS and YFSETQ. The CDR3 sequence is CASSFAGGTEAFF. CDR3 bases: TGCGCCAGCAGCTTCGCAGGGGGCACTGAAGCTTTCTTT.

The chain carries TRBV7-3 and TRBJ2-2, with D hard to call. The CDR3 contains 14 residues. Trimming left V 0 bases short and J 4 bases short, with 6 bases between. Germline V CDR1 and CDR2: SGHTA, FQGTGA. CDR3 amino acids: CASSLTSGTGELFF. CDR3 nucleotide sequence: TGTGCCAGCAGCTTAACCTCCGGCACCGGGGAGCTGTTTTTT.

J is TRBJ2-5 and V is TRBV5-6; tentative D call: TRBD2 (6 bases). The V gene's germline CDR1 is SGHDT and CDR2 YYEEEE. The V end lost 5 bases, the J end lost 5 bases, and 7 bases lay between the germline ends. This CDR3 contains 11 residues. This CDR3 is CASSLAETQYF. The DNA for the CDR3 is TGTGCCAGCAGTCTAGCGGAGACCCAGTACTTC.

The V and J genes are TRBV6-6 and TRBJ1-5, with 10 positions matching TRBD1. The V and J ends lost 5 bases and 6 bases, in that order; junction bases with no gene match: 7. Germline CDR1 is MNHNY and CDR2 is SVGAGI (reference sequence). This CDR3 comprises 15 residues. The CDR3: CASSARTGGIQPQHF. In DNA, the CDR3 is TGTGCCAGCAGTGCCCGGACAGGGGGAATTCAGCCCCAGCATTTT.